Shown below are 4 T cell receptor beta chains from a single sample sequenced in a study of T-cell memory formation after mild COVID-19. TCRdb analysed the 5' RACE reads with MiXCR anew, one entry per CDR3 protein. This table holds tens of thousands of distinct CDR3 sequences, 25% to 35% found once. Sequencing input: PBMCs or a T cell subset sorted from them (not recorded which). The receptors were sampled from a man younger than 30 who had mild COVID-19 (a few samples of this study predate the infection). Cell type and time point are not known.

This clonotype was found a few times. The gene calls are TRBV7-9 and TRBJ2-5; the D gene is possibly TRBD2 (6 bases). Germline V gene data show CDR1 as SEHNR and CDR2 as FQNEAQ (reference sequence). CDR3 length: 16 residues. V lost 5 bases, J lost 4 bases, and 20 bases lay in between. The CDR3 nucleotides read TGTGCCAGCAGCCCCCCTTCGGGGGTTGGAGGAGAGACCCAGTACTTC. This translates into CASSPPSGVGGETQYF.

The chain employs TRBV7-9 and TRBJ2-3; D could derive from TRBD1 or TRBD2 (6 bases each). The CDR3 is 14 residues long. Deletions cut 3 bases from V and 4 bases from J, with 11 bases between. Germline CDR1 and CDR2: SEHNR and FQNEAQ (reference sequence). The CDR3, as DNA: TGTGCCAGCAGCTTTGTTAGGGGGGCAGATACGCAGTATTTT. This encodes CASSFVRGADTQYF.

The CDR3 spells CASSLEVGGAVETQYF. The CDR3 region has the DNA TGTGCCAGCAGCTTAGAGGTCGGGGGGGCCGTAGAGACCCAGTACTTC. The genes are TRBV7-6 and TRBJ2-5; 8 bases map to TRBD2. V trimming: 1 base; J trimming: 4 bases; junction bases outside the gene matches: 8. This CDR3 comprises 16 residues. Germline V gene lookup returns CDR1 SGHVS and CDR2 FNYEAQ.

V is TRBV29-1 and J is TRBJ2-7, with D possibly matching TRBD1 (6 bases). This CDR3 has 16 residues. The germline CDR1 and CDR2 sequences are SQVTM and ANQGSEA. V was trimmed by 5 bases and J by 5 bases, leaving 25 bases between them. The DNA for the CDR3 is TGCAGCGTTAAGGGAGAACCGGGACATCCCCAAGACGAGCAGTACTTC. Translating gives CSVKGEPGHPQDEQYF.